This is a list of T cell receptor beta chains from one sample in a study of graft-versus-host responses after intestinal transplantation. The assay was immunoSEQ multiplex PCR, and TCRdb's table has in-frame clones only and misses some. This table holds some 40,000 clones, roughly 91% found once. The input for sequencing was PBMCs, taken 524 days after transplant. These receptors originate from a human patient who received an intestinal transplant, so some T cells may come from the graft donor. Both conserved end residues are part of each CDR3. The D gene is left open where the match is weak. Size tells how often a clone was seen (once, few, many) or the class of an expanded clone, and some rows leave it out.

>-|TRBV6-5|TRBJ2-4|-
TGTGCCAGCAGTGACAGTGGCAAAAACATTCAGTACTTC
CASSDSGKNIQYF
>-|TRBV2|TRBJ2-7|-
TGTGCCAGCAGTGAACGGGTAACGAACTACGAGCAGTACTTC
CASSERVTNYEQYF
>-|TRBV7-2|TRBJ2-7|TRBD2
TGTGCCAGCAGCATCCAGTCTAGCGGGCATTACGAGCAGTACTTC
CASSIQSSGHYEQYF
>-|TRBV7-9|TRBJ2-5|TRBD1
TGTGCCAGCAGTGCTACAGGGGGCGCGAGCGAGACCCAGTACTTC
CASSATGGASETQYF
>-|TRBV2|TRBJ1-2|TRBD1
TGTGCCAGCAGGAGGACAGGGGGACACTTGGGCTACACCTTC
CASRRTGGHLGYTF
>-|TRBV13|TRBJ1-4|-
TGTGCCAGCAGCTTAGGCCGAGGGGGTCAGGGGGAAAAACTGTTTTTT
CASSLGRGGQGEKLFF
>-|TRBV18|TRBJ2-7|TRBD1
TGTGCCAGCTCACCGCGACAGGGTGGGGACGAGCAGTACTTC
CASSPRQGGDEQYF
>-|TRBV19|TRBJ2-5|TRBD1
TGTGCCAGTAGCCGGGACAGGGCCCAAGAGACCCAGTACTTC
CASSRDRAQETQYF
>-|TRBV18|TRBJ2-5|TRBD1
TGTGCCAGCTCACCACAGACAGGGACAGAGACCCAGTACTTC
CASSPQTGTETQYF
>-|TRBV7-2|TRBJ2-1|-
TGTGCCAGCAGCTTAGAAGCGGATTCCTACAATGAGCAGTTCTTC
CASSLEADSYNEQFF
>-|TRBV28|TRBJ1-4|TRBD1
TGTGCCAGCAGATCCGGGACAGTAAATGAAAAACTGTTTTTT
CASRSGTVNEKLFF
>-|TRBV7-2|TRBJ1-2|-
TGTGCCAGCAGCTTAGTGGGGAGGGTGAACTATGGCTACACCTTC
CASSLVGRVNYGYTF
>-|TRBV5-1|TRBJ2-7|TRBD1
TGCGCCAGCAGCCCACGACAGGGCGACTACGAGCAGTACTTC
CASSPRQGDYEQYF
>few|TRBV30|TRBJ2-1|-
TGTGCCTTGGACGCATGGGGCGGGCGTTCCTACAATGAGCAGTTCTTC
CALDAWGGRSYNEQFF
>-|TRBV9|TRBJ2-1|TRBD2
TGTGCCAGCAGCTCGGCGGGAGGGCCGATTAATGAGCAGTTCTTC
CASSSAGGPINEQFF
>-|TRBV5-6|TRBJ1-5|TRBD1
TGTGCCAGCAGCTCTACCGGGACAGCTCAGCCCCGGCATTTT
CASSSTGTAQPRHF
>-|TRBV28|TRBJ1-1|TRBD1
TGTGCCAGCAGTTTAGGGCAGGGGGGTACTGAAGCTTTCTTT
CASSLGQGGTEAFF
>-|TRBV11-3|TRBJ2-7|-
TGTGCCAGCAGCTTAGGACCGTCCTACGAGCAGTACTTC
CASSLGPSYEQYF
>-|TRBV7-3|TRBJ2-2|TRBD2
TGTGCCAGCAGCTTAGGACTAGCGGGAGCGGCCGGGGAGCTGTTTTTT
CASSLGLAGAAGELFF
>once|TRBV6-6|TRBJ1-1|-
TGTGCCAGCAGGCCTCGGGGCGGCACTGAAGCTTTCTTT
CASRPRGGTEAFF
>-|TRBV11-2|TRBJ2-3|TRBD2
TGTGCCAGCAGCTTAGGACTAGCGGGAGGGCCCAGCACAGATACGCAGTATTTT
CASSLGLAGGPSTDTQYF
>once|TRBV5-1|TRBJ2-1|-
TGCGCCAGCAATAGCCTTCTTAACAATGAGCAGTTCTTC
CASNSLLNNEQFF